Below, one T cell receptor beta chain is given with its context. This clonotype was seen ten or more times. Its target antigen remains unknown. Base qualities are missing; no much larger clone stands one base away. This entry is derived from a study of CD8+CD57+ T cells in acquired aplastic anemia (dated by TCRdb to 2017 to 2018). Study-wide context: On average, sorted CD4+ and CD8+ cells yielded 3.2 ug of extracted DNA, with a range of 0.2 to 27.4 ug. CD8+CD57+ expansion was defined as a frequency above the mean frequency observed in healthy subjects.

The CDR3 sequence holds 15 residues, the cysteine and phenylalanine included. CDR3 DNA only is kept here, 45 bases in frame from base 1. CDR1 and CDR2 (SGHRS, YFSETQ) derive from the germline V gene. Trimming at the junction amounts to 0 bases on V and 5 bases on J, and the germline ends lie 14 bases apart. General conclusions and limits of the study: Around 27 CD8+ CDR3 sequences were found in both patients and controls but appeared to be highly expressed in patients and within the immunodominant clones of the patients. Between patients and healthy controls, no significant difference in CD8+ Simpson's diversity was found (P=0.060).

Genomic DNA was used as template for profiling of TCR beta VDJ combinations and CDR3 sequences. An Illumina HiSeq 2000 was the platform used for TCR repertoire sequencing. Per the authors' processing: Repertoire assessment relied on Simpson's diversity index, CDR3 size and DJ length profiles, and TRBV/TRBJ rearrangement plots. The most abundant DNA sequence in the deep sequencing data was defined as the immunodominant clone. CDR3 amino acid sequences were screened for sharing across subjects and compared with published repertoires and the VDJdb database. TCRdb cleaned the public reads at Q25 with fastp, built clones with MiXCR and kept in-frame beta chains. Rows with a matching CDR3 protein are joined into one entry that keeps the most common DNA and genes. V and J calls and clone size were set by TCRdb, not the authors. Across this sample there are 150,000 or so distinct CDR3 sequences, with about 48% seen only once. The ten top clones hold more than 10% of the sample.

Flow cytometry had shown CD8+CD57+ cell expansion in the patients selected for sequencing. Severe acquired aplastic anemia was diagnosed in all patients according to International Study of Aplastic Anemia and Agranulocytosis and Camitta criteria. No therapy had been received by the patients at the time of blood sampling. The study deep-sequenced TCR repertoires of sorted CD4+ and CD8+ blood T cells from severe aplastic anemia patients and healthy subjects. In the USA, patient enrollment took place under clinicaltrials.gov protocols 00001620, 01623167, 00001397, 00071045, 00081523 and 00961064. Ficoll-Paque density gradient centrifugation was used to isolate peripheral blood mononuclear cells. Before DNA was extracted, CD4+ and CD8+ T cells were sorted using either FACS or magnetic beads.

The sample consisted of sorted CD4+, CD8+, or CD8+CD57+ T cells (not recorded which) from PBMCs. The sequence came from a human donor with aplastic anemia. The V gene is TRBV5-1 and the J gene is TRBJ1-2; TRBD1 could be the D gene, as 5 bases match. The CDR3 protein sequence reads: CASSLAQGKLYGYTF. In nucleotides, the sequence is TGCGCCAGCAGCTTGGCGCAGGGAAAGTTGTATGGCTACACCTTC.